A selection of T cell receptor beta chains follows, all from one sample in a study of blood T cells in healthy people across ages. Via MiXCR, TCRdb re-called the 5' RACE reads, giving one row per CDR3 protein. The sample carries about 780,000 distinct CDR3 sequences, more than 35% recorded once. The sample comprised blood. The receptors derive from an elderly man in good health. Each CDR3 is given with its conserved first and last residue.

>TRBV15
CATSRSGGGNTIYF
>TRBV7-2
CASSSGTSKNIQYF
>TRBV5-1
CASSRTGRNYGYTF
>TRBV5-1
CACSLLGDSYEQYF
>TRBV29-1
CSGLAGGPGDTQYF
>TRBV5-6
CASSLGGPNQPQHF
>TRBV4-1
CASRQGVDLRGANVLTF
>TRBV12-3/TRBV12-4
CASSGLAGGEQFF
>TRBV5-1
CASSLNPVVGQETQYF
>TRBV10-3
CAISDGNEQYF
>TRBV12-3/TRBV12-4
CASSFGRSSYEQYF
>TRBV4-2
CASSQDWPGGSNEQFF
>TRBV24-1
CATSDSDRGGEQYF
>TRBV7-2
CASSLQPTFAEQFF
>TRBV5-1
CASTGGADEKLFF
>TRBV30
CASDRGNNSPLHF
>TRBV7-2
CASSLQGQGIPQPQHF
>TRBV13
CASSLGTGGNSNQPQHF
>TRBV20-1
CSASTSYGRDYEQYF
>TRBV27
CASRIGQTNTGELFF
>TRBV7-3
CASSRARNTGELFF
>TRBV5-6
CASSFRATNTGELFF
>TRBV11-2
CASTARGVHNEQYF
>TRBV12-3/TRBV12-4
CASRPSGRARDTQYF
>TRBV20-1
CSKVGGGYNEQFF
>TRBV7-8
CASSLADILFF
>TRBV7-3
CASLPRAGGPNEQFF
>TRBV20-1
CSARVGTGRPQETQFF
>TRBV20-1
CSASTNRVIYEQYF
>TRBV12-3/TRBV12-4
CASSLGITGGIRETQYF
>TRBV7-9
CASSSTTRTSGTYNEQFF
>TRBV7-2
CASSLASAEVGTQYF
>TRBV28
CASISGTEEGKLFF
>TRBV12-3/TRBV12-4
CTSSSDSRTDTQYF
>TRBV4-3
CASSPGDNRYGYTF
>TRBV5-1
CASDRDTQETQYF
>TRBV5-1
CASSLNVQGPSDTQYF
>TRBV10-3
CAISRTSGGDNEQYF
>TRBV4-1
CASSQIPRRESSYNSPLHF
>TRBV5-1
CASRPGTGGEQYF
>TRBV10-3
CAIQEGETQYF
>TRBV28
CATSRAGSYNEQFF
>TRBV15
CATSNRQAYNEQFF
>TRBV7-2
CASSVWRLNEQFF
>TRBV20-1
CSAREQGGPSGANVLTF